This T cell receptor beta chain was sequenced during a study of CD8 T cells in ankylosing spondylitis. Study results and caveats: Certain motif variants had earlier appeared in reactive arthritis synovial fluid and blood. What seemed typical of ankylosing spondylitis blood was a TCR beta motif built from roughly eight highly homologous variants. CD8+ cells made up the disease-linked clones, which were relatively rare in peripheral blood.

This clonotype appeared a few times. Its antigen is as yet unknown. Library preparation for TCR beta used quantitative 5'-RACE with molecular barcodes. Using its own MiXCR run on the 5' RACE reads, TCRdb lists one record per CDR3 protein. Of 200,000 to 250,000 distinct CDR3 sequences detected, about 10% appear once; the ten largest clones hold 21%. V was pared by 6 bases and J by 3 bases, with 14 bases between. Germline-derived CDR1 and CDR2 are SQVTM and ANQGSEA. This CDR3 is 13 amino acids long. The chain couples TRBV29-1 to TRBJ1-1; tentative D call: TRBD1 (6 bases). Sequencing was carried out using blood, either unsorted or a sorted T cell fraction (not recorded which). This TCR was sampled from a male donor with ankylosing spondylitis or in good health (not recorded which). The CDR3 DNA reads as TGCAGCGTGGGGGGGCAGGTGGACACTGAAGCTTTCTTT. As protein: CSVGGQVDTEAFF.